This T cell receptor beta chain was identified in a study of shared clonotypes between healthy human individuals. Overall study results and limits: Several donors held about 5% of naive CD4 clonotypes in common. Investigators expected sequencing depth to affect clonotype sharing among donors.

Concerning this clone itself: Antigen: not known.

The V gene's germline CDR1 is SGHNT and CDR2 YYREEE (reference sequence). V was pared by 1 base and J by 7 bases, with 14 bases between. The CDR3 is 14 amino acids. Profiling relied on immunoSEQ multiplex PCR, and the TCRdb table lists in-frame clones only, not all of them. The sample shows roughly 2.5 million clones, about 92% of them seen only once. The specimen sequenced was naive CD4+ T cells sorted from blood. Subset indicated: CD45RA+ positively selected. The receptor was isolated from a man between 18 and 29 years old in good health. V is TRBV5-4 and J is TRBJ1-2; D remains unclear. CDR3 sequence (DNA): TGTGCCAGCAGCTTGCAGTTGTCCGGGGTTGGCTACACCTTC. Amino acids: CASSLQLSGVGYTF.